This T cell receptor (beta chain) appears in the sequencing data of a study of blood T cell repertoires in COVID-19. V was cut by 4 bases and J by 5 bases, with 11 bases left in between. The CDR3 spans 14 residues. Germline lookup yields CDR1 WNHNN and CDR2 SYGVQD (reference sequence). In the original workflow: Amplification of reference gene primers provided the estimated nucleated cell counts. Sequencing was performed with immunoSEQ multiplex PCR; in TCRdb, only in-frame clones are kept and a portion is missing. V, J and clone size are taken as reported in that table, and D and trimming were inferred from the DNA itself. The sample lists under 200,000 clones, 60% to 85% occurring once.

Sequencing was carried out using peripheral blood. The chain carries TRBV10-1 and TRBJ2-2; possibly TRBD1 for D (5 bases). The receptor was derived from a man in his fifties or sixties with acute or convalescent COVID-19. In DNA, the CDR3 is TGCGCCAGCAGTGCAGGGCGTGGAACCGGGGAGCTGTTTTTT. Amino acids: CASSAGRGTGELFF.